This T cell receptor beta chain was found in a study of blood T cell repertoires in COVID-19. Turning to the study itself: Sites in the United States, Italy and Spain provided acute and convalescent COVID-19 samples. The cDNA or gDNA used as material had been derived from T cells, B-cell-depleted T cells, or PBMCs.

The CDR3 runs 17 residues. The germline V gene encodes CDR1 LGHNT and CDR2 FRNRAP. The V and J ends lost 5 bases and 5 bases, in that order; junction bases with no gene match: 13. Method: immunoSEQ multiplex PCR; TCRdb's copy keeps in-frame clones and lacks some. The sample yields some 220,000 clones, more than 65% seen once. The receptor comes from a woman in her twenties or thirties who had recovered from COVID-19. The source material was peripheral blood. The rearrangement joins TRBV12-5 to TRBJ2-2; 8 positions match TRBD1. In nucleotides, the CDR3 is TGTGCTAGTGGTCCATGGGCGGAGCAGGGGGCGACCGGGGAGCTGTTTTTT. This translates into CASGPWAEQGATGELFF.